The 5 T cell receptor beta chains below come from one sample, sequenced in a study of shared clonotypes between healthy human individuals. Sequencing used immunoSEQ multiplex PCR; TCRdb keeps in-frame clones, though not all of them. The data show approximately 740,000 clones, about 74% seen once. The material sequenced was memory CD4+ T cells sorted from blood. The subset here: CD45RA-negative fraction. The receptors derive from a woman aged 25-40 years in good health.

The gene calls are TRBV5-1 and TRBJ2-1; 7 positions agree with TRBD1. The germline V gene has CDR1 SGHRS and CDR2 YFSETQ. CDR3 length equals 15 residues. The J segment lost 0 bases and the V segment lost 4 bases, leaving 4 bases of the junction unmatched. The CDR3 bases are TGCGCCAGCAGCACAGACAGGGCCTCCTACAATGAGCAGTTCTTC. Its translation: CASSTDRASYNEQFF.

The rearrangement joins TRBV4-1 to TRBJ2-7; the D call may be TRBD1 or TRBD2 (5 bases each). The CDR3 sequence is 16 residues long. The ends were cut back, 3 bases at V and 6 bases at J, with 21 bases in the middle. From germline, CDR1 is MGHRA and CDR2 YSYEKL. CDR3 protein: CASSQAAGTSRREQYF. In nucleotides, the CDR3 is TGCGCCAGCAGCCAGGCAGCCGGGACCAGCCGCCGCGAGCAGTACTTC.

V usage is TRBV7-2 and J usage is TRBJ2-1, with unresolved D. Trimming shortened V by 1 base and J by 0 bases, and 7 bases separated the two germline ends. CDR1 and CDR2 (germline): SGHTA, FQGNSA. This CDR3 spans 15 amino acids. CDR3 DNA: TGTGCCAGCAGCTTAGACAGTTCCTCCTACAATGAGCAGTTCTTC. Translated: CASSLDSSSYNEQFF.

The rearrangement joins TRBV4-1 to TRBJ2-1; 9 nucleotides agree with TRBD1. The CDR3 consists of 18 residues. CDR1 is MGHRA, CDR2 YSYEKL, per germline. Trimming removed 4 bases from V and 0 bases from J; junction bases left unmatched: 10. The CDR3 region has the DNA TGCGCCAGCAGCCTCCGGGACAGGGATTTAAGCTCCTACAATGAGCAGTTCTTC. Translated, it gives CASSLRDRDLSSYNEQFF.

The chain carries TRBV6-1 and TRBJ2-7; D possibly uses TRBD1 or TRBD2 (5 bases each). Germline CDR1 is MNHNS and CDR2 is SASEGT. V lost 5 bases, J lost 4 bases, and 12 bases lay in between. The CDR3 spans 13 residues. The DNA for the CDR3 is TGTGCCAGCAGTTTGGGACGGCTATACGAGCAGTACTTC. Translation: CASSLGRLYEQYF.